The sequence of this TCR beta chain was determined in a study of beta chain features in type 1 diabetes. Study-level background: Examination spanned about 110 million sorted cells from all samples.

Every bit of the isolated RNA underwent reverse transcription, so sequencing read expressed TCRB transcripts. Libraries were prepared by immunoSEQ multiplex PCR; TCRdb keeps only in-frame clonotypes and omits some of them. The table has just under 150,000 clones, 13% seen once. Whole-study results and caveats: Within each of all four CD4+ subsets, Type 1 diabetes patients had TCRB CDR3s that were moderately but significantly shorter.

Only a few counts were recorded for this clone. Its antigen is currently unknown. Every sorted population was more than 95% pure. Germline V gene lookup returns CDR1 MNHEY and CDR2 SMNVEV (reference sequence). Between the trimmed V and J ends, which lost 5 bases and 3 bases, there was a span of 13 bases. The CDR3 is 14 residues long. The TCR comes from a man aged 18 to 30 with type 1 diabetes. This sequence joins TRBV27 and TRBJ1-1; possibly TRBD1 for D (5 bases). The sequenced sample was central memory CD4+ T cells from blood. The CDR3 spells CASSPITGDTEAFF. Here the CDR3 DNA reads TGTGCCAGCAGTCCAATCACAGGAGACACTGAAGCTTTCTTT.